This T cell receptor (beta chain) was sequenced in a study of a mutant IDH1 vaccine in newly diagnosed glioma. On the study more broadly: Vaccination began 4-6 weeks post radiotherapy alone, or with temozolomide cycles. Regarding the study as a whole: Among patients, roughly 94% showed immune responses induced by the vaccine.

Time point given: week 35, safety follow-up. Vaccination comprised doses that each held 300 ug of mutant IDH1 20-mer peptide, plus topical imiquimod. Eight vaccinations were given in weeks 1, 3, 5, 7, 11, 15, 19 and 23. Astrocytomas found in donors were new, WHO grade 3 or 4, IDH1-mutant and ATRX-lost. The length of the CDR3 is 16 residues. Germline CDR1 is KGHSH and CDR2 is LQKENI. The V and J ends lost 3 bases and 0 bases respectively, with 13 bases between them. This clone turned up a few times. Its matching antigen is unknown. Data came from immunoSEQ multiplex PCR; TCRdb stores just in-frame clones and leaves some out. Counted here are roughly 64,000 clones, 65% to 75% occurring once; the ten biggest clones make up roughly 5%.

This specimen was PBMCs, taken from a glioma patient whose treatment included an IDH1 peptide vaccine. The sequence derives from a man in his forties or fifties with glioma. The rearrangement uses TRBV18 and TRBJ2-3, with D uncertain. The DNA for the CDR3 is TGTGCCAGCTCACCCCTGGAGAGCCTAAGCACAGATACGCAGTATTTT. It specifies CASSPLESLSTDTQYF.